This T cell receptor (beta chain) originates from a study of tumor-infiltrating lymphocytes in primary liver carcinoma. Study context: The five patients, who were men and women, ranged in age from 30 to 69 years. Study conclusions and caveats: Paired tumor-adjacent and tumor-blood samples overlapped less than tumor region pairs did. Tumor tissue displayed a significantly greater top-250-clone fraction than blood (p = 0.039).

As concerns this clonotype: Its antigen remains unidentified. The junction shows a germline mismatch at one end, possibly a read error.

Germline-derived CDR1 and CDR2 are SQVTM and ANQGSEA. CDR3 length equals 14 residues. The investigators made TCR beta cDNA from around 540 ng total RNA, using a constant-region primer. Modified slightly, ARM-PCR produced TCR beta libraries over three nested multiplex PCR rounds. Each of the first two PCR rounds ran about 9 cycles with TRBV1-TRBV30 forward and C-beta reverse primers. TCRdb reanalysed the multiplex PCR reads using MiXCR and keeps one entry per CDR3 protein. The sample gives 100,000 or so distinct CDR3 sequences, about 63% of which show up once; less than 15% is in the top ten. Co-extracted RNA and DNA came from about 19-30 mg of unsorted bulk tissue. The patients carried chronic HBV infection and had received no treatment.

The receptor comes from a woman in her sixties with primary liver carcinoma and hepatitis B virus infection. V usage is TRBV29-1 and J usage is TRBJ2-7; 9 bases match TRBD1. The sample consisted of liver tumor tissue from sampling region 2. The subset denotes: tumor region T2, inferior pole. DNA of the CDR3: TGCAGCATCGGAGGGGGACAGGGCTTTTACGAGAAGTACTTT. It specifies CSIGGGQGFYEKYF.